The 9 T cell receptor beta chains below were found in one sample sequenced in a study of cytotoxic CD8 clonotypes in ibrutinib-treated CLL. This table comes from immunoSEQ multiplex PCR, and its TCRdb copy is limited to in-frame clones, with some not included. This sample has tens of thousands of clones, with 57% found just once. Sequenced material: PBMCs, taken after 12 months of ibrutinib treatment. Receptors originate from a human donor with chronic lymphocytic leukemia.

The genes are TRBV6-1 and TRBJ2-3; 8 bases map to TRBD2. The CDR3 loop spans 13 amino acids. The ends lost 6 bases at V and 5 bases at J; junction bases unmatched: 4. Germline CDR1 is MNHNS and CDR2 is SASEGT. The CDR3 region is CASRTRGGDTQYF. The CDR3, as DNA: TGTGCCAGCAGGACACGGGGGGGAGATACGCAGTATTTT.

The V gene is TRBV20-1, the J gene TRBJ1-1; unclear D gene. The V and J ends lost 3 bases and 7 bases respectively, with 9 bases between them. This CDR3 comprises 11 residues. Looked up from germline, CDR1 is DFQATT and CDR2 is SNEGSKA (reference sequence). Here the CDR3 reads CSASSVREAFF. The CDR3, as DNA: TGCAGTGCTAGCTCCGTACGTGAAGCTTTCTTT.

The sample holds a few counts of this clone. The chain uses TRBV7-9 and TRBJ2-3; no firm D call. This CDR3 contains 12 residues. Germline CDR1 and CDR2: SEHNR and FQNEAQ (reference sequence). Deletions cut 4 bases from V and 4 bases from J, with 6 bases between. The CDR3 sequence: CASSSLSDTQYF. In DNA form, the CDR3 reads TGTGCCAGCAGCTCGTTATCAGATACGCAGTATTTT.

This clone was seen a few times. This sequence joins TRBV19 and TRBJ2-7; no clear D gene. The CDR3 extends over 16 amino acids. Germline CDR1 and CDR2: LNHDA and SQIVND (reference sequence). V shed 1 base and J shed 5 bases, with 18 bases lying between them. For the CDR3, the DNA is TGTGCCAGTAGTATAGTCGTCGGCGCCTCCGGCGACGAGCAGTACTTC. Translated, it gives CASSIVVGASGDEQYF.

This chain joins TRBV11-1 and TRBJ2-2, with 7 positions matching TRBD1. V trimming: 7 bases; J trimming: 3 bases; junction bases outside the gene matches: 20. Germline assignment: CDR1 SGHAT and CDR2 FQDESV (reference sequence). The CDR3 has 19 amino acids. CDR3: CASILRRRPRDRDTGELFF. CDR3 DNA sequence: TGTGCCAGCATTTTAAGACGACGCCCCCGGGACAGAGACACCGGGGAGCTGTTTTTT.

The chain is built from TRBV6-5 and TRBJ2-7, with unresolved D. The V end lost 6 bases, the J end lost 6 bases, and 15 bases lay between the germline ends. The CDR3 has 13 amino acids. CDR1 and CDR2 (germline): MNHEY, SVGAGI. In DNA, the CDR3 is TGTGCCAGCAGCCCCGACGCCCGAGGCGAGCAGTACGTC. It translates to CASSPDARGEQYV.

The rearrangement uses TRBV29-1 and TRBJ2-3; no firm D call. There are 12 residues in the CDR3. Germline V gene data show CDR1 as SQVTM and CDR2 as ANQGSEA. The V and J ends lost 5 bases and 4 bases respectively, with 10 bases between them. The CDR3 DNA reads TGCAGCGTTTTCTTTCGGTCAGATACGCAGTATTTT. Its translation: CSVFFRSDTQYF.

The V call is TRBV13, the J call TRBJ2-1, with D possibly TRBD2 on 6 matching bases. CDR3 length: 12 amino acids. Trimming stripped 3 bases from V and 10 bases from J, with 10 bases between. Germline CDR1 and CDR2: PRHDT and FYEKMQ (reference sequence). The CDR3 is CASSLELAEQFF. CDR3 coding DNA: TGTGCCAGCAGCTTGGAGCTAGCGGAGCAGTTCTTC.

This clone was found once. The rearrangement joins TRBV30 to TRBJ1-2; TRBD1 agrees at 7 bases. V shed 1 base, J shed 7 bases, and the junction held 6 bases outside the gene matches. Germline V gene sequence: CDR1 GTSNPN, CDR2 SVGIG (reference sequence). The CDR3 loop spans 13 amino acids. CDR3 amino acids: CAWSGQGRFGYTF. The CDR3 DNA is TGTGCCTGGAGTGGACAGGGCCGTTTTGGCTACACCTTC.